This record covers a single T cell receptor beta chain. Across about two dozen US areas, participants ranged in age from roughly 18 to 95 years. This record belongs to a study of blood T cell repertoires in COVID-19. TCRdb keeps only in-frame clones here, not all; method: immunoSEQ multiplex PCR. The sample consists of 300,000 to 400,000 clones, approximately 88% of them appearing once. This CDR3 has 13 amino acids. Germline CDR1 reads LGHDT; CDR2 reads YNNKEL (reference sequence). The J segment lost 8 bases and the V segment lost 4 bases, leaving 7 bases of the junction unmatched. The TCR sequence derives from a man aged 30-40 years who had recovered from COVID-19. The source material was PBMCs or T cells enriched from blood (not recorded which). The J gene is TRBJ1-2, the V gene TRBV3-1 (or the pseudogene TRBV3-2), with 7 bases fitting TRBD1. The CDR3 sequence is CASSPSQGNGYTF. In DNA form, the CDR3 reads TGTGCCAGCAGCCCCTCACAGGGGAACGGCTACACCTTC.